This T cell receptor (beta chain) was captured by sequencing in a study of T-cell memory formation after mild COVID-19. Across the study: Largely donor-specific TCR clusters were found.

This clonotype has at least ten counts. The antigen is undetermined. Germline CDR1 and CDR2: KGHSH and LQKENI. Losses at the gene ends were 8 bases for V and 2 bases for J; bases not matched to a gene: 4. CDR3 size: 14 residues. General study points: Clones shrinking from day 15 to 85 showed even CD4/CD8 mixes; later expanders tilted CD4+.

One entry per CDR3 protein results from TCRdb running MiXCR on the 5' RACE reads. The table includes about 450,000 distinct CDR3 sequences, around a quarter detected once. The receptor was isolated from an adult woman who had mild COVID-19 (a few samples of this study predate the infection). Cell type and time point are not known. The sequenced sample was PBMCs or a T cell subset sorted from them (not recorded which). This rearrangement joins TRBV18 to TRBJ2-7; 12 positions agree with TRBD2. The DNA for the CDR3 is TGTGCCAGCAGCCCTAGCGGGGGGGCCTACGAGCAGTACTTC. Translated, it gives CASSPSGGAYEQYF.